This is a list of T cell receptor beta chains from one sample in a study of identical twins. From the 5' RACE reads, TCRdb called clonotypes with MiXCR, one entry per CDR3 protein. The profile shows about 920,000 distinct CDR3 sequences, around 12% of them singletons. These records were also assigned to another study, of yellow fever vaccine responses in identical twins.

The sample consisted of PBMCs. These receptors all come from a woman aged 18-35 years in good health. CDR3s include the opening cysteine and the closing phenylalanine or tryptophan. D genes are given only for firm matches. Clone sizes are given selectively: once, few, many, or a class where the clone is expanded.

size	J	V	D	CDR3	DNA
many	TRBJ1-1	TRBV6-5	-	CASSYPTGEAFF	TGTGCCAGCAGTTACCCTACAGGGGAAGCTTTCTTT
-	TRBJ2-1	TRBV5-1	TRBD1	CASSLSRDRVGEQFF	TGCGCCAGCAGCTTGTCCCGGGACAGGGTGGGCGAGCAGTTCTTC
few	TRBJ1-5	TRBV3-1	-	CASSYSEQPQHF	TGTGCCAGCAGCTATTCTGAGCAGCCCCAGCATTTT
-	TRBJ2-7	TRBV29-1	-	CSVEAGRYEQYF	TGCAGCGTTGAGGCTGGGAGGTACGAGCAGTACTTC
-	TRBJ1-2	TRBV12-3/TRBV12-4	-	CASSLENYGRASQIYGYTF	TGTGCCAGCAGTTTAGAGAACTATGGCAGGGCATCTCAAATCTATGGCTACACCTTC
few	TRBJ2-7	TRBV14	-	CASSRLGSSRAEQYF	TGTGCCAGCAGCCGCCTCGGAAGCTCCCGGGCCGAGCAGTACTTC
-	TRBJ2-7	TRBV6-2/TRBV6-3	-	CASSSAGGDYEQYF	TGTGCCAGCAGTTCCGCTGGGGGCGATTACGAGCAGTACTTC
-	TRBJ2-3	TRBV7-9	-	CASSFQLLFTDTQYF	TGTGCCAGCAGCTTTCAGTTACTATTCACAGATACGCAGTATTTT
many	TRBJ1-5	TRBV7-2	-	CASSHGLNNQPQHF	TGTGCCAGCAGCCACGGACTGAATAATCAGCCCCAGCATTTT
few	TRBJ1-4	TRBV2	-	CASSPDPTNEKLFF	TGTGCCAGCAGCCCTGACCCAACTAATGAAAAACTGTTTTTT
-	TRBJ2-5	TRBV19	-	CASSPTGAGRKETQYF	TGTGCCAGTAGCCCGACCGGGGCAGGGCGAAAAGAGACCCAGTACTTC
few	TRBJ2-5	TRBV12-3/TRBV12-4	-	CASSFGGQGPETQYF	TGTGCCAGCAGTTTTGGAGGGCAGGGGCCGGAGACCCAGTACTTC
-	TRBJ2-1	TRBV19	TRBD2	CASSIRLAVLSYNEQFF	TGTGCCAGTAGTATACGACTAGCGGTCCTCTCCTACAATGAGCAGTTCTTC
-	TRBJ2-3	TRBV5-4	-	CASSPAPDTQYF	TGTGCCAGCAGCCCCGCCCCAGATACGCAGTATTTT
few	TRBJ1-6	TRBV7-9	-	CASSRGAGSSPLHF	TGTGCCAGCAGCAGGGGGGCAGGAAGTTCACCCCTCCACTTT
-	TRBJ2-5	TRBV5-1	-	CASSFRWGETQYF	TGCGCCAGCAGCTTTAGATGGGGGGAGACCCAGTACTTC
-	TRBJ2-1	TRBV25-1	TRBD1	CACSEVGTGTFYNEQFF	TGTGCCTGCAGTGAAGTCGGGACAGGGACCTTTTACAATGAGCAGTTCTTC
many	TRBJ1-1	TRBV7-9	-	CASSLNLGQPNTEAFF	TGTGCCAGCAGCTTAAACCTCGGGCAGCCGAACACTGAAGCTTTCTTT
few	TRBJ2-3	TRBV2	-	CASRQGLSLDTQYF	TGTGCCAGCAGGCAGGGGCTATCTTTGGATACGCAGTATTTT
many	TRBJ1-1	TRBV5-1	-	CASSPSRQTNEAFF	TGCGCCAGCAGCCCCTCCCGGCAGACGAATGAAGCTTTCTTT
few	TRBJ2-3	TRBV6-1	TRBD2	CASRRNSGTSTDTQYF	TGTGCCAGCAGGCGAAATAGCGGGACTAGCACAGATACGCAGTATTTT
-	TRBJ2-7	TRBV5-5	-	CASSGGWGQGYEQYF	TGTGCCAGCAGCGGTGGTTGGGGGCAAGGTTACGAGCAGTACTTC
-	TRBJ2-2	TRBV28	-	CASRKGVLGVPGELFF	TGTGCCAGCCGGAAAGGGGTGTTAGGCGTTCCCGGGGAGCTGTTTTTT
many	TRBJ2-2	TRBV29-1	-	CSVPTGTPTGELFF	TGCAGCGTTCCAACCGGGACTCCTACCGGGGAGCTGTTTTTT
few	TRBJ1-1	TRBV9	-	CASSVAWGETEAFF	TGTGCCAGCAGCGTAGCTTGGGGAGAAACTGAAGCTTTCTTT
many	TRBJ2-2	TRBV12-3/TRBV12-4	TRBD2	CASSLRRLAGHTGELFF	TGTGCCAGCAGTCTACGCCGTCTAGCGGGACACACCGGGGAGCTGTTTTTT
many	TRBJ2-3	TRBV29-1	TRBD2	CSVESGAGGMDTQYF	TGCAGCGTTGAATCTGGAGCGGGAGGAATGGATACGCAGTATTTT
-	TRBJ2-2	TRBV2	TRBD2	CASREGGRDVGELFF	TGTGCCAGCAGAGAGGGAGGGAGGGATGTCGGGGAGCTGTTTTTT
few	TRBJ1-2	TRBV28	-	CASSPRQYGYTF	TGTGCCAGCAGTCCCCGACAGTATGGCTACACCTTC
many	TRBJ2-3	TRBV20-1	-	CSALEGTQYF	TGCAGTGCTCTTGAGGGTACGCAGTATTTT
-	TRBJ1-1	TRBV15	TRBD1	CATSFRTGLSTEAFF	TGTGCCACCAGCTTCCGGACAGGGCTTAGCACTGAAGCTTTCTTT
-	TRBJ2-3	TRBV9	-	CASSVVGGLTDTQYF	TGTGCCAGCAGCGTAGTGGGGGGTTTGACAGATACGCAGTATTTT
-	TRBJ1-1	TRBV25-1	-	CASSEAAARGAFF	TGTGCCAGCAGTGAAGCGGCGGCGAGGGGAGCTTTCTTT
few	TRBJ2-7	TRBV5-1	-	CASSLEEGEQYF	TGCGCCAGCAGCTTGGAGGAAGGCGAGCAGTACTTC